What follows is one T cell receptor (beta chain) and its context. Its antigen is as yet unknown. Germline assignment: CDR1 KGHSH and CDR2 LQKENI. The CDR3 length is 14 residues. V dropped 2 bases and J dropped 4 bases, with 12 bases sitting between them. The sorted conventional CD4 T cells were gated as CD4+CD127+. This record belongs to a study of B cell selection in AIRE deficiency. Generated by immunoSEQ multiplex PCR, the TCRdb table keeps only in-frame clones and is missing some. This sample has approximately 19,000 clones, with around 97% found just once. Study outcomes and limitations: Patient Tconv and Treg cells showed healthy-like TCRBV usage, CDR3 length, diversity. Around 30% of healthy-shared Treg TCRbeta sequences appeared in patient Tconv cells.

The source of this sequence is a human donor with AIRE deficiency. The chain carries TRBV18 and TRBJ2-7; either TRBD1 or TRBD2 may supply D (5 bases each). Sequencing was done on a sample of conventional CD4+ T cells sorted from PBMCs. CDR3 DNA sequence: TGTGCCAGCTCACCATACGGGGCAGGATACGAGCAGTACTTC. As protein: CASSPYGAGYEQYF.